This T cell receptor (beta chain) derives from a study of sequential checkpoint blockade in melanoma. Regarding treatment: randomized to nivolumab then ipilimumab (arm A) or the reverse (arm B). None of the patients previously received DNA-damaging chemotherapy. This clone has more than one count but fewer than ten. Germline assignment: CDR1 SQVTM and CDR2 ANQGSEA. This CDR3 is built from 13 residues. Trimming removed 6 bases from V and 0 bases from J, with 9 bases in between. Method: immunoSEQ multiplex PCR; TCRdb's copy keeps in-frame clones and lacks some. The sample has 7,500 to 9,500 clones; less than 30% are singletons.

Material: tumor tissue (inferred from file names), obtained from a patient given nivolumab and ipilimumab in sequence. The J gene is TRBJ2-1, the V gene TRBV29-1; maybe TRBD1 (6 bases). The receptor comes from a human donor with melanoma. CDR3: CSVDRSSYNEQFF. As DNA, the CDR3 is TGCAGCGTCGACAGGAGCTCCTACAATGAGCAGTTCTTC.